One and the same sample provided the 8 T cell receptor beta chains below, sequenced in a study of cytomegalovirus exposure and HLA in healthy donors. 13 Jbeta primers and 60 Vbeta primers were used for the PCR. Clones were read by immunoSEQ multiplex PCR, and TCRdb kept only the in-frame ones, dropping some. The profile covers 170,000 or so clones, with around 77% appearing a single time and around 2.2% taken by the ten largest. Sample: PBMCs. The receptors shown here come from a man in his sixties in good health and CMV-seronegative.

The table lists this clone with a few counts. Other DNA sequences in this specimen translate into the identical CDR3. The V call is TRBV15, the J call TRBJ2-1; 9 bases agree with TRBD2. Germline CDR1 reads LNHNV; CDR2 reads YYDKDF (reference sequence). The CDR3 runs 16 residues. Trimming at V came to 1 base and at J to 4 bases, leaving 5 bases not matched to a gene. CDR3 DNA: TGTGCCACCAGCAGAGCTTTTGCGGGAGGGTACAATGAGCAGTTCTTC. It encodes CATSRAFAGGYNEQFF. The complete variable domain, with remaining parts taken from reference TRBV15 and TRBJ2-1, reads DAMVIQNPRYQVTQFGKPVTLSCSQTLNHNVMYWYQQKSSQAPKLLFHYYDKDFNNEADTPDNFQSRRPNTSFCFLDIRSPGLGDTAMYLCATSRAFAGGYNEQFFGPGTRLTVL.

The V and J genes are TRBV5-1 and TRBJ2-7; D possibly corresponds to TRBD1 (7 bases). This CDR3 is 18 amino acids long. Looked up from germline, CDR1 is SGHRS and CDR2 is YFSETQ. V lost 8 bases and J lost 2, with 29 bases in between. The CDR3 DNA reads as TGCGCCAGTCGAGCCGGGACAGTACGGGGGATGAGGGCCTACGAGCAGTACTTC. Translation gives CASRAGTVRGMRAYEQYF. Together with reference TRBV5-1 and TRBJ2-7, the CDR3 gives the full variable domain: KAGVTQTPRYLIKTRGQQVTLSCSPISGHRSVSWYQQTPGQGLQFLFEYFSETQRNKGNFPGRFSGRQFSNSRSEMNVSTLELGDSALYLCASRAGTVRGMRAYEQYFGPGTRLTVT.

V is TRBV28 and J is TRBJ2-7; 7 bases are shared with TRBD2. V gave up 3 bases and J gave up 6 bases; unmatched junction bases: 5. This CDR3 is built from 13 residues. Germline values: CDR1 MDHEN, CDR2 SYDVKM. Written as DNA, the CDR3 is TGTGCCAGCAGTTTTGCGGGAGTCTTCGAGCAGTACTTC. Translation gives CASSFAGVFEQYF.

The V gene is TRBV9, the J gene TRBJ2-7; D gene ambiguous. The CDR3 sequence is 14 residues long. Trimming removed 0 bases at V and 3 bases at J, with 10 bases between. Germline CDR1 reads SGDLS; CDR2 reads YYNGEE. The CDR3 DNA reads as TGTGCCAGCAGCGTAGATACGGTAAGCTACGAGCAGTACTTC. Translated, it gives CASSVDTVSYEQYF.

This clone was seen just once. The rearrangement joins TRBV13 to TRBJ1-2, with D maybe TRBD1 (6 bases). This CDR3 is built from 19 residues. Per germline, CDR1 PRHDT and CDR2 FYEKMQ (reference sequence). V lost 6 bases to trimming and J lost 0 bases, with 26 bases between them. CDR3 bases: TGTGCCAGCAGTGGACTAGACACAGGGACACTAGGATCTAACTATGGCTACACCTTC. Translated, it gives CASSGLDTGTLGSNYGYTF.

This clone was seen only a few times. V usage is TRBV4-2 and J usage is TRBJ2-7, with 7 bases fitting TRBD1. The CDR3 is 17 amino acids. Looked up from germline, CDR1 is LGHNA and CDR2 is YNFKEQ. Trimming at V came to 1 base and at J to 3 bases, leaving 12 bases not matched to a gene. The CDR3 coding sequence is TGTGCCAGCAGCCAAGCGCCCACAGGGGATATCGTCTACGAGCAGTACTTC. Its translation: CASSQAPTGDIVYEQYF.

The chain couples TRBV7-9 to TRBJ2-7, with TRBD1 identical over 7 bases. The length of the CDR3 is 13 residues. V dropped 7 bases and J dropped 3; count of bases not matched to a gene: 6. Germline V CDR1 and CDR2: SEHNR, FQNEAQ (reference sequence). CDR3 DNA: TGTGCCAGCACCCGGACAGGTTACTACGAGCAGTACTTC. Encoded protein: CASTRTGYYEQYF.

This sequence joins TRBV5-1 and TRBJ2-5; TRBD2 matches at 8 bases. The germline CDR1 and CDR2 sequences are SGHRS and YFSETQ. Losses at the gene ends were 0 bases for V and 4 bases for J; bases not matched to a gene: 8. CDR3 length equals 16 residues. In DNA form, the CDR3 reads TGCGCCAGCAGCTTGGTCAGCGGGGGAGGGATAGAGACCCAGTACTTC. Encoded protein: CASSLVSGGGIETQYF.